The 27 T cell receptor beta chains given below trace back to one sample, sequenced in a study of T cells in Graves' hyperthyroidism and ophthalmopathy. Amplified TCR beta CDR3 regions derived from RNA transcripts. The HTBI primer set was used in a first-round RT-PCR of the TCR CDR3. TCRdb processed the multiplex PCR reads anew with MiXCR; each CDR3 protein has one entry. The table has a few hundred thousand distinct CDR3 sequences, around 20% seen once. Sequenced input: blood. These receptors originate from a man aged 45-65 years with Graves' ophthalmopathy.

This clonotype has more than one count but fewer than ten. This CDR3 reads CASSLLGGVNRNKQFF. The CDR3 coding sequence is TGTGCCAGCAGTTTACTCGGGGGAGTAAATAGGAATAAGCAGTTCTTC. The chain employs TRBV28 and TRBJ2-1, with TRBD2 as a possible D gene (6 bases). The CDR3 is 16 residues long. Trimming left V 2 bases short and J 11 bases short, with 22 bases between. Germline values: CDR1 MDHEN, CDR2 SYDVKM.

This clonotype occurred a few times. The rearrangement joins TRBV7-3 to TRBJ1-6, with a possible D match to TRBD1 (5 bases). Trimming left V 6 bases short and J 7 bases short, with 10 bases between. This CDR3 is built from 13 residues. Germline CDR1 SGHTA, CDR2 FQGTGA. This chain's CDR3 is CASRSTANSPLHF. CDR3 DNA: TGTGCCAGCAGATCGACAGCAAATTCACCCCTCCACTTT.

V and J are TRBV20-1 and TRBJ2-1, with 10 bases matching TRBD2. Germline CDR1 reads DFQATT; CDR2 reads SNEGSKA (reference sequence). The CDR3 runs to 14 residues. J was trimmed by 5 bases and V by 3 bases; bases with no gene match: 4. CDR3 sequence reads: CSASGTSADNEQFF. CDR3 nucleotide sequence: TGCAGTGCTAGTGGGACTAGCGCCGACAATGAGCAGTTCTTC.

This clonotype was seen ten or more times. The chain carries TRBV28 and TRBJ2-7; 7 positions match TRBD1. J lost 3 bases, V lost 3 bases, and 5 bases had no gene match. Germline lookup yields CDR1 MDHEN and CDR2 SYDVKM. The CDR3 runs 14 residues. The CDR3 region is CASSLPTGSYEQYF. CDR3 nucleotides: TGTGCCAGCAGTTTGCCGACAGGGAGCTACGAGCAGTACTTC.

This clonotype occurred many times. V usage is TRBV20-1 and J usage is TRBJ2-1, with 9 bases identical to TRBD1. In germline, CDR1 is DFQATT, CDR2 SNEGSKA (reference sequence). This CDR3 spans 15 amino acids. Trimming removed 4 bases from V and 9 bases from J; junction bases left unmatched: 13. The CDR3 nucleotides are TGCAGTGCTACGGACAGGGGCGGGAGACTTTTTGAGCAGTTCTTC. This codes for CSATDRGGRLFEQFF.

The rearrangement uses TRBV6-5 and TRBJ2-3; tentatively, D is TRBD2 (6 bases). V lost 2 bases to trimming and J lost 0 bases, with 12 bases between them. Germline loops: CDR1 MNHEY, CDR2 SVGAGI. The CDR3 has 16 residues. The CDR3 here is CASSYGWRDSTDTQYF. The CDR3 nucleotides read TGTGCCAGCAGTTACGGTTGGAGGGACAGCACAGATACGCAGTATTTT.

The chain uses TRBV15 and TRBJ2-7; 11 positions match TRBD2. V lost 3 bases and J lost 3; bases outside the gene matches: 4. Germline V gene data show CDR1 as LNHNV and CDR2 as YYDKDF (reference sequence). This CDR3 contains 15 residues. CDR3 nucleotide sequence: TGTGCCACCAGCAGGGCACTAGCGGGAGTCTACGAGCAGTACTTC. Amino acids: CATSRALAGVYEQYF. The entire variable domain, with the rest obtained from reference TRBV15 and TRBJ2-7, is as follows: DAMVIQNPRYQVTQFGKPVTLSCSQTLNHNVMYWYQQKSSQAPKLLFHYYDKDFNNEADTPDNFQSRRPNTSFCFLDIRSPGLGDTAMYLCATSRALAGVYEQYFGPGTRLTVT.

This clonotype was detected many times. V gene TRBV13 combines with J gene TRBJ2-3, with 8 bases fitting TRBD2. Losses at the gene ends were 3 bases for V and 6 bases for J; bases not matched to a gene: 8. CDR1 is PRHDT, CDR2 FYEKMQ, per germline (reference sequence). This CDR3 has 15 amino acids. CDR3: CASSFGTRFRDTQYF. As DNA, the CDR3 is TGTGCCAGCAGCTTTGGGACTAGATTTAGGGATACGCAGTATTTT.

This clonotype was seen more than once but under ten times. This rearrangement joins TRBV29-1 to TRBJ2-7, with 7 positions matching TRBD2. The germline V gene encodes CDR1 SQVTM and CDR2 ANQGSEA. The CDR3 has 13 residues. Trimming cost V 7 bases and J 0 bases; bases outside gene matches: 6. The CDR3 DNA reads TGCAGCGCAGCTAGCGGTATCTCCTACGAGCAGTACTTC. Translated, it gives CSAASGISYEQYF.

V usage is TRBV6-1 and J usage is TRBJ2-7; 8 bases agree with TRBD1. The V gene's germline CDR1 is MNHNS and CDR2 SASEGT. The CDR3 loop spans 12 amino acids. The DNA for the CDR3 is TGTGCTGCCCAGGGGGCCGACTACGAGCAGTACTTC. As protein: CAAQGADYEQYF.

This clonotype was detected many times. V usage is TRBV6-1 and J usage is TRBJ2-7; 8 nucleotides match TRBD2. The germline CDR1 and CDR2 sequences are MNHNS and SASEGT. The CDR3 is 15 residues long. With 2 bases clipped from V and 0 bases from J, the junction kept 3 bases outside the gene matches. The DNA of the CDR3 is TGTGCCAGCAGTGAAACCAGCGGGAGCTCCTACGAGCAGTACTTC. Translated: CASSETSGSSYEQYF.

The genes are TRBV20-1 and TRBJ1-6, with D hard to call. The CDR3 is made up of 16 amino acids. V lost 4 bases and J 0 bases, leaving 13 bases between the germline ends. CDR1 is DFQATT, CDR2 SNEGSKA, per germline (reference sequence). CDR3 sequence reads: CSATSGHSSYNSPLHF. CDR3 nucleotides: TGCAGTGCTACCTCCGGGCACAGCTCCTATAATTCACCCCTCCACTTT.

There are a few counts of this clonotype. CDR3 nucleotides: TGTGCCAGCAGTTATGGTGTGGGTCCGCGCAATGAGCAGTTCTTC. Its protein is CASSYGVGPRNEQFF. The chain joins TRBV6-1 to TRBJ2-1; D ambiguous. This CDR3 contains 15 residues. The ends were cut back, 5 bases at V and 6 bases at J, with 17 bases in the middle. The germline gives CDR1 MNHNS, CDR2 SASEGT.

CDR3 DNA sequence: TGTGCCAGCAGTCCCCAGCGGGAGGGGCCCTACAATGAGCAGTTCTTC. Amino acid sequence: CASSPQREGPYNEQFF. V gene TRBV28 combines with J gene TRBJ2-1, with 10 bases identical to TRBD2. The trim removed 5 bases at V and 2 bases at J, leaving 6 bases unmatched. The CDR3 is made up of 16 amino acids. Germline assignment: CDR1 MDHEN and CDR2 SYDVKM.

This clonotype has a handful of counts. The CDR3 nucleotides read TGTGCCAGCAGCAAATATAGCGGGAGTGGGTACAATGAGCAGTTCTTC. Its translation is CASSKYSGSGYNEQFF. V is TRBV7-6 and J is TRBJ2-1; 9 positions match TRBD2. Germline trimming cut 5 bases from V and 4 bases from J; bases unmatched to any gene: 9. Looked up from germline, CDR1 is SGHVS and CDR2 is FNYEAQ. The CDR3 has 16 amino acids.

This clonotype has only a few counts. The CDR3 region is CASSQDFLVSWDSNQPQHF. DNA of the CDR3: TGCGCCAGCAGCCAAGATTTTCTCGTCTCGTGGGACAGTAATCAGCCCCAGCATTTT. This chain joins TRBV4-1 and TRBJ1-5, with 7 nucleotides matching TRBD1. The junction had 15 bases not matched to a gene; V was cut back by 0 bases and J by 4 bases. This CDR3 is built from 19 residues. Germline loops: CDR1 MGHRA, CDR2 YSYEKL.

The CDR3 is CATSRVAVSTNEQFF. The CDR3 region has the DNA TGTGCCACCAGCAGAGTGGCCGTGTCCACAAATGAGCAGTTCTTC. The rearrangement links TRBV15 to TRBJ2-1; D unresolved. The CDR3 is 15 residues long. Germline-derived CDR1 and CDR2 are LNHNV and YYDKDF (reference sequence). The V end was cut by 1 base, the J end by 7 bases, with 14 bases between.

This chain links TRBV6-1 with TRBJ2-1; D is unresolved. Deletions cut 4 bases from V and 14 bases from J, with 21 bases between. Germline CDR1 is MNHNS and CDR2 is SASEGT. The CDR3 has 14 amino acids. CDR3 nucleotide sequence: TGTGCCAGCAGTGCGATAGTAGCCCCCCGAGTTAAGTTCTTC. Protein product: CASSAIVAPRVKFF.

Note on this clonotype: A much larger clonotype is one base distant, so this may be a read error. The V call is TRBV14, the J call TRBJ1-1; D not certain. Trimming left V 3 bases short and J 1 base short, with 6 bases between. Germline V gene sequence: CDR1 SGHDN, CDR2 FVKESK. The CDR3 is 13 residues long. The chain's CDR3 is CASSHQENTEAFF. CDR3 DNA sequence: TGTGCCAGCAGCCATCAGGAGAACACTGAAGCTTTCTTT.

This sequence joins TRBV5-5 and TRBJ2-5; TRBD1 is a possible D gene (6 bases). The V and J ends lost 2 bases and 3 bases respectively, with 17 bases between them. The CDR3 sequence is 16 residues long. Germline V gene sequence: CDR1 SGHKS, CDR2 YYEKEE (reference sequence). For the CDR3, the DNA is TGTGCCAGCAGCTTTCGTTTGAGGTCAGGGGAAGAGACCCAGTACTTC. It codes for CASSFRLRSGEETQYF.

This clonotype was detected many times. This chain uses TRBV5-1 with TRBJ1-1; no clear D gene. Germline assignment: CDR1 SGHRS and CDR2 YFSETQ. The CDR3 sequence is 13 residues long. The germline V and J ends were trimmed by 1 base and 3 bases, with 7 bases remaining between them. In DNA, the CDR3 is TGCGCCAGCAGCTTGAGGGTGGACACTGAAGCTTTCTTT. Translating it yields CASSLRVDTEAFF. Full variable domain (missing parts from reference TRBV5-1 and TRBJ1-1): KAGVTQTPRYLIKTRGQQVTLSCSPISGHRSVSWYQQTPGQGLQFLFEYFSETQRNKGNFPGRFSGRQFSNSRSEMNVSTLELGDSALYLCASSLRVDTEAFFGQGTRLTVV.

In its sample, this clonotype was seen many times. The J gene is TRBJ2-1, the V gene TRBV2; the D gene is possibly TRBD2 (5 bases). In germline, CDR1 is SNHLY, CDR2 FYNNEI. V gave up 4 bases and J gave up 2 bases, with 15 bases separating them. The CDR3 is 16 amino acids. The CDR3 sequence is CASSVSSSATYNEQFF. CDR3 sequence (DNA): TGTGCCAGCAGTGTCTCTAGCTCAGCAACCTACAATGAGCAGTTCTTC.

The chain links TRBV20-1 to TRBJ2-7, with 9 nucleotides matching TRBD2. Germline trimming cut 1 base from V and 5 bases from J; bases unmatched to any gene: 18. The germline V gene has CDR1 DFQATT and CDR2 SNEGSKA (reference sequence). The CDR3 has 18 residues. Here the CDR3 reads CSARAPLEAGGKGDEQYF. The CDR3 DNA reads TGCAGTGCTAGAGCCCCATTAGAAGCGGGAGGAAAGGGAGACGAGCAGTACTTC.

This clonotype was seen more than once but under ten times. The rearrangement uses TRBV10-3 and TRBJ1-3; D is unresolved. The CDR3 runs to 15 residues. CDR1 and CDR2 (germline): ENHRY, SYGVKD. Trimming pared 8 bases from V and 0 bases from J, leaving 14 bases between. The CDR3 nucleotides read TGTGCCATCTCCCCCAGCGGACTCTCTGGAAACACCATATATTTT. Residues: CAISPSGLSGNTIYF.

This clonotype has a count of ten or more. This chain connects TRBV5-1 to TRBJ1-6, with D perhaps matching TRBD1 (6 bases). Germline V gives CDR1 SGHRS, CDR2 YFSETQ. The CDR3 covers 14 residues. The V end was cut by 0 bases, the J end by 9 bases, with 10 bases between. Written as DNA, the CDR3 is TGCGCCAGCAGCTTGGAATGGGGGCCTTCACCCCTCCACTTT. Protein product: CASSLEWGPSPLHF.

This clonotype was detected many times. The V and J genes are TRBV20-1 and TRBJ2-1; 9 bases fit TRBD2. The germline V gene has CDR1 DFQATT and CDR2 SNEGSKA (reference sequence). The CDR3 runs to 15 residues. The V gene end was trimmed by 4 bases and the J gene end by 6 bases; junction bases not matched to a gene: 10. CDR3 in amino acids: CSATSFGTSSNEQFF. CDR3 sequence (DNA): TGCAGTGCTACCTCTTTCGGGACTAGCAGCAATGAGCAGTTCTTC.

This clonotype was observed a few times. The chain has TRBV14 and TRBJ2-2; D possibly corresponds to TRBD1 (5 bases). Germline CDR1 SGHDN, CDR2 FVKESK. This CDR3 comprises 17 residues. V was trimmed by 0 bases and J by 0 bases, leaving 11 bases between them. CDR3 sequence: CASSQDGAAPNTGELFF. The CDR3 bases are TGTGCCAGCAGCCAAGATGGGGCAGCCCCGAACACCGGGGAGCTGTTTTTT.